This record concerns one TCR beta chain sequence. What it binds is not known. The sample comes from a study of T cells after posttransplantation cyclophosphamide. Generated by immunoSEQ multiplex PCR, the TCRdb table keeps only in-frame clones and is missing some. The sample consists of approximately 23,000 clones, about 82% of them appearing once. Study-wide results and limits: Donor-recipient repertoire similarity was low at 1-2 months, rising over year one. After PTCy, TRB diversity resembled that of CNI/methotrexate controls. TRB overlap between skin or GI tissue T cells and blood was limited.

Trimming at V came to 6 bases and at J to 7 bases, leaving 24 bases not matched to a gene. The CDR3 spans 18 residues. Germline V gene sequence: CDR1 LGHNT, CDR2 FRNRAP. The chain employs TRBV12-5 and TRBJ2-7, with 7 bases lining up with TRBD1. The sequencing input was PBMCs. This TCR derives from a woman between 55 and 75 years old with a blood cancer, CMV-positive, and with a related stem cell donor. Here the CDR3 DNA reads TGTGCTAGTGGACCTACCGGCTTGATAGACAGGGTACATGATGAGCAGTACTTC. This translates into CASGPTGLIDRVHDEQYF.